These 23 T cell receptor beta chains originate from one sample sequenced in a study of cytomegalovirus exposure and HLA in healthy donors. TCRdb's table, derived via immunoSEQ multiplex PCR, lists solely in-frame clones and lacks some. This sample carries some 120,000 clones, 89% of them seen once, and the ten largest clones take about 1.1%. Sequenced sample: PBMCs. The origin of the receptors is a woman aged 18-29 years in good health and CMV-seronegative.

The V gene is TRBV18, the J gene TRBJ2-7, with D possibly TRBD1 on 5 matching bases. CDR1 is KGHSH, CDR2 LQKENI, per germline. This CDR3 region has 13 residues. V was pared by 3 bases and J by 3 bases, with 9 bases between. The CDR3, as DNA: TGTGCCAGCTCACCGGGCAGGGACTACGAGCAGTACGTC. It is translated as CASSPGRDYEQYV.

This chain links TRBV28 with TRBJ1-2, with D tentatively TRBD1 (6 bases). V shed 2 bases and J shed 6 bases, with 10 bases lying between them. The germline gives CDR1 MDHEN, CDR2 SYDVKM. This CDR3 comprises 13 residues. CDR3 nucleotides: TGTGCCAGCAGTTTAACAGGGAGTAATGGCTACACCTTC. Translating gives CASSLTGSNGYTF.

The chain recombines TRBV7-9 with TRBJ2-5; 7 bases align to TRBD1. The germline gives CDR1 SEHNR, CDR2 FQNEAQ (reference sequence). This CDR3 spans 15 amino acids. V lost 5 bases to trimming and J lost 5 bases; unmatched junction nucleotides: 11. The CDR3 nucleotides are TGTGCCAGCAGCACACCAACCCAGGGGGTTGAGACCCAGTACTTC. Translated, it gives CASSTPTQGVETQYF.

This clone was seen only once. The chain combines TRBV4-1 with TRBJ2-7; D is unclear. V was clipped by 2 bases and J by 5 bases, with 10 bases between them. Germline V CDR1 and CDR2: MGHRA, YSYEKL. This CDR3 spans 13 amino acids. In DNA form, the CDR3 reads TGCGCCAGCAGCCAACTACTGGGCCACGAGCAGTACTTC. Protein sequence: CASSQLLGHEQYF.

The V call is TRBV19, the J call TRBJ1-2; 8 bases match TRBD1. J lost 4 bases, V lost 5 bases, and 3 bases had no gene match. The germline CDR1 and CDR2 sequences are LNHDA and SQIVND (reference sequence). The CDR3 is made up of 13 amino acids. This chain's CDR3 is CASSSGQGYGYTF. CDR3 sequence (DNA): TGTGCCAGTAGTTCCGGACAGGGCTATGGCTACACCTTC.

V usage is TRBV5-6 and J usage is TRBJ1-1; D gene unclear. The CDR3 is 14 amino acids. CDR1 and CDR2 from the germline V gene are SGHDT and YYEEEE. V lost 0 bases, J lost 6 bases, and 12 bases lay in between. CDR3 amino acids: CASSLAITVPEAFF. The CDR3 DNA sequence: TGTGCCAGCAGCTTGGCCATTACGGTACCTGAAGCTTTCTTT.

The rearrangement joins TRBV30 to TRBJ2-7; no reliable D call. The CDR3 extends over 11 amino acids. Germline V lookup: CDR1 GTSNPN, CDR2 SVGIG (reference sequence). Trimming removed 5 bases from V and 6 bases from J, with 11 bases in between. The CDR3 spells CAWSYGSEQYF. The CDR3 bases are TGTGCCTGGTCTTACGGTAGCGAGCAGTACTTC. The full variable domain, with the rest looked up from reference TRBV30 and TRBJ2-7, is SQTIHQWPATLVQPVGSPLSLECTVEGTSNPNLYWYRQAAGRGLQLLFYSVGIGQISSEVPQNLSASRPQDRQFILSSKKLLLSDSGFYLCAWSYGSEQYFGPGTRLTVT.

The chain has TRBV11-2 and TRBJ1-1; weak D call: TRBD1 (6 bases). Germline V lookup: CDR1 SGHAT, CDR2 FQNNGV. Trimming took 3 bases from V and 2 from J, leaving 13 bases between them. This CDR3 contains 15 residues. Written as DNA, the CDR3 is TGTGCCAGCAGCTTCATGAACAGGGATAACACTGAAGCTTTCTTT. This translates into CASSFMNRDNTEAFF.

The chain recombines TRBV30 with TRBJ2-1, with D hard to call. Germline values: CDR1 GTSNPN, CDR2 SVGIG (reference sequence). This CDR3 is 13 amino acids long. V was clipped by 4 bases and J by 0 bases, with 7 bases between them. The CDR3 nucleotides are TGTGCCTGGAATAGCTTCTCCTACAATGAGCAGTTCTTC. Encoded protein: CAWNSFSYNEQFF.

This clone has only a few counts. The chain has TRBV28 and TRBJ2-7; unclear D gene. The germline V gene has CDR1 MDHEN and CDR2 SYDVKM. V lost 2 bases and J lost 7, with 9 bases in between. The CDR3 loop spans 12 amino acids. Here the CDR3 DNA reads TGTGCCAGCAGTTTACTGGCAAGAGAGCAGTACTTC. Its protein product is CASSLLAREQYF.

The rearrangement joins TRBV6-6 to TRBJ2-1; the D is unclear. The CDR3 has 13 residues. Germline V gene data show CDR1 as MNHNY and CDR2 as SVGAGI (reference sequence). The germline V and J ends were trimmed by 6 bases and 3 bases, with 9 bases remaining between them. The CDR3 region has the DNA TGTGCCAGCAGATTCTCTCTCTACAATGAGCAGTTCTTC. Translated, it gives CASRFSLYNEQFF.

CDR3 residues: CASSLERFTEAFF. The CDR3 DNA is TGTGCCAGCAGCTTAGAGCGGTTCACTGAAGCTTTCTTT. V and J are TRBV11-2 and TRBJ1-1; D unresolved. Germline CDR1 is SGHAT and CDR2 is FQNNGV. V was shortened by 0 bases and J by 4 bases, with 6 bases between the two germline ends. CDR3 length equals 13 residues. Full variable domain (remainder filled in from reference TRBV11-2 and TRBJ1-1): EAGVAQSPRYKIIEKRQSVAFWCNPISGHATLYWYQQILGQGPKLLIQFQNNGVVDDSQLPKDRFSAERLKGVDSTLKIQPAKLEDSAVYLCASSLERFTEAFFGQGTRLTVV.

The sample holds one count of this clone. The V and J genes are TRBV27 and TRBJ1-5; TRBD1 agrees at 10 bases. This CDR3 has 15 residues. Germline-derived CDR1 and CDR2 are MNHEY and SMNVEV (reference sequence). J lost 7 bases, V lost 7 bases, and 10 bases had no gene match. The CDR3 region is CASTSGTGANQPQHF. CDR3 DNA sequence: TGTGCCAGCACCTCCGGGACAGGGGCGAACCAGCCCCAGCATTTT.

CDR3 sequence reads: CASSGGLAYNEQFF. In DNA form, the CDR3 reads TGTGCCAGCAGTGGGGGACTAGCTTACAATGAGCAGTTCTTC. V is TRBV2 and J is TRBJ2-1, with 9 bases fitting TRBD2. V lost 4 bases to trimming and J lost 4 bases; unmatched junction nucleotides: 2. The V gene's germline CDR1 is SNHLY and CDR2 FYNNEI. The CDR3 covers 14 residues.

The rearrangement links TRBV28 to TRBJ1-2; a weak D match, TRBD1 (5 bases). V lost 7 bases and J lost 6, with 18 bases in between. The CDR3 totals 14 residues. In germline, CDR1 is MDHEN, CDR2 SYDVKM. The CDR3 region is CASTAGGGWDGYTF. The CDR3 DNA sequence: TGTGCCAGCACCGCCGGGGGGGGATGGGATGGCTACACCTTC.

The gene calls are TRBV28 and TRBJ1-4, with D possibly being TRBD1 (5 bases). Trimming cost V 5 bases and J 4 bases, with 11 bases left between them. The CDR3 totals 14 residues. Germline V gene lookup returns CDR1 MDHEN and CDR2 SYDVKM. The CDR3 here is CASSLRVGNEKLFF. In nucleotides, the CDR3 is TGTGCCAGCAGTCTCAGGGTGGGTAATGAAAAACTGTTTTTT.

The CDR3 DNA reads TGCGCCAGCAGCACGGACACCACTGAAGCTTTCTTT. Translated: CASSTDTTEAFF. The rearrangement uses TRBV5-1 and TRBJ1-1; perhaps TRBD1 as D (5 bases). CDR1 SGHRS and CDR2 YFSETQ come from the germline V gene. This CDR3 has 12 amino acids. Trimming shortened V by 4 bases and J by 4 bases, and 8 bases separated the two germline ends.

This chain links TRBV6-5 with TRBJ2-4; D possibly corresponds to TRBD1 (6 bases). The germline gives CDR1 MNHEY, CDR2 SVGAGI. Trimming pared 6 bases from V and 0 bases from J, leaving 12 bases between. The CDR3 covers 15 residues. CDR3 in DNA: TGTGCCAGCAGGAACACAGGGCTAGCCAAAAACATTCAGTACTTC. Amino acids: CASRNTGLAKNIQYF.

DNA of the CDR3: TGTGCCAGCAGCTCAGACAGGGGGAGTGAGTACACTGAAGCTTTCTTT. Translated: CASSSDRGSEYTEAFF. The rearrangement joins TRBV5-6 to TRBJ1-1, with 9 bases matching TRBD1. Looked up from germline, CDR1 is SGHDT and CDR2 is YYEEEE. The CDR3 covers 16 residues. With V trimmed by 3 bases and J by 3 bases, 9 bases remained unmatched.

The gene calls are TRBV11-2 and TRBJ2-7; no clear D. The ends were cut back, 4 bases at V and 2 bases at J, with 9 bases in the middle. Germline lookup yields CDR1 SGHAT and CDR2 FQNNGV. The CDR3 has 13 residues. In DNA form, the CDR3 reads TGTGCCAGCAGCTCCCTCTCCCCCTACGAGCAGTACTTC. Its protein product is CASSSLSPYEQYF.

The genes are TRBV6-1 and TRBJ2-3; 12 positions agree with TRBD2. The CDR3 runs 15 residues. Germline trimming cut 6 bases from V and 4 bases from J; bases unmatched to any gene: 5. Germline CDR1 MNHNS, CDR2 SASEGT. In nucleotides, the CDR3 is TGTGCCAGCAGGAAGACTAGCGGGAGTGCAGATACGCAGTATTTT. Translation: CASRKTSGSADTQYF.

This clone came up once. The J gene is TRBJ2-3, the V gene TRBV14; 12 nucleotides align to TRBD1. The germline gives CDR1 SGHDN, CDR2 FVKESK. J gave up 2 bases and V 2 bases, and 8 bases lay outside the gene matches. This CDR3 spans 18 amino acids. CDR3 bases: TGTGCCAGCAGCCAATTATGGGACAGGGGGCGCGTCACAGATACGCAGTATTTT. Translation: CASSQLWDRGRVTDTQYF.

The genes are TRBV28 and TRBJ2-6, with D perhaps TRBD1 (6 bases). Germline V gives CDR1 MDHEN, CDR2 SYDVKM. CDR3 length: 18 residues. Trimming took 5 bases from V and 1 from J, leaving 18 bases between them. CDR3: CASSHQRQQGSGANVLTF. The CDR3 bases are TGTGCCAGCAGTCACCAAAGACAGCAGGGGTCTGGGGCCAACGTCCTGACTTTC.